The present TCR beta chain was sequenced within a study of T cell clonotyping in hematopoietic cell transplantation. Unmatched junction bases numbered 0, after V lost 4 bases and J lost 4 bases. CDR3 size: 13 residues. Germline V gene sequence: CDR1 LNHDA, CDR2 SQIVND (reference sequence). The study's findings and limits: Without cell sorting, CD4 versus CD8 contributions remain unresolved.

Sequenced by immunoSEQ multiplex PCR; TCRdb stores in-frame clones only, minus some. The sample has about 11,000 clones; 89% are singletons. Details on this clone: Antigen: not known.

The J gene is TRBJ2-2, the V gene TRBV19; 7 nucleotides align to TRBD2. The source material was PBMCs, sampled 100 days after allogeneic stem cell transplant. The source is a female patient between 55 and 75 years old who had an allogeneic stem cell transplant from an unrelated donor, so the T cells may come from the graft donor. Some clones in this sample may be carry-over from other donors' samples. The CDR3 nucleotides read TGTGCCAGTAGTAGGGGGGGCACCGGGGAGCTGTTTTTT. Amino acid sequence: CASSRGGTGELFF.